The 22 T cell receptor beta chains in this list originate from one sample, sequenced in a study of blood T cell repertoires in COVID-19. The protocol was immunoSEQ multiplex PCR, while the TCRdb copy is restricted to in-frame clones and leaves out a portion. The sample lists about 200,000 clones; roughly nine tenths were seen once. The sequencing sample was made of peripheral blood. The receptors originated from a woman in her fifties or sixties with acute or convalescent COVID-19.

The rearrangement uses TRBV7-9 and TRBJ2-3; D possibly corresponds to TRBD1 (5 bases). The CDR3 extends over 16 amino acids. V was pared by 5 bases and J by 2 bases, with 17 bases between. Germline loops: CDR1 SEHNR, CDR2 FQNEAQ (reference sequence). Written as DNA, the CDR3 is TGTGCCAGCAGCCCACGCACGTTGGGGCACACAGATACGCAGTATTTT. Its translation is CASSPRTLGHTDTQYF. Supplemented by reference TRBV7-9 and TRBJ2-3, the full variable domain reads DTGVSQNPRHKITKRGQNVTFRCDPISEHNRLYWYRQTLGQGPEFLTYFQNEAQLEKSRLLSDRFSAERPKGSFSTLEIQRTEQGDSAMYLCASSPRTLGHTDTQYFGPGTRLTVL.

The genes are TRBV4-3 and TRBJ2-2; 8 bases are a match to TRBD2. The V gene end was trimmed by 0 bases and the J gene end by 7 bases; junction bases not matched to a gene: 7. Germline loops: CDR1 LGHNA, CDR2 YSLEER. This CDR3 region has 16 residues. In DNA, the CDR3 is TGCGCCAGCAGCCAAGATCCCGGGAGGGATGGCGGGGAGCTGTTTTTT. Its translation: CASSQDPGRDGGELFF.

This rearrangement joins TRBV5-1 to TRBJ2-3; no firm D call. CDR3 length: 14 amino acids. V dropped 4 bases and J dropped 0 bases, with 9 bases sitting between them. Germline V gene lookup returns CDR1 SGHRS and CDR2 YFSETQ. Here the CDR3 reads CASSPVKSTDTQYF. The CDR3 bases are TGCGCCAGCAGCCCCGTAAAAAGCACAGATACGCAGTATTTT.

This rearrangement joins TRBV5-8 to TRBJ2-5, with D possibly matching TRBD2 (6 bases). The length of the CDR3 is 13 residues. The V and J ends lost 2 bases and 2 bases respectively, with 7 bases between them. In germline, CDR1 is SGHTS, CDR2 YDEGEE. Here the CDR3 reads CASSFRGQETQYF. Here the CDR3 DNA reads TGTGCCAGCAGCTTCCGGGGGCAAGAGACCCAGTACTTC.

The chain joins TRBV27 to TRBJ2-6; D uncertain. The CDR3 loop spans 15 amino acids. Germline CDR1 is MNHEY and CDR2 is SMNVEV (reference sequence). V was cut by 8 bases and J by 0 bases, with 11 bases left in between. CDR3 DNA: TGTGCCAGCCCCTCTGGCAGCTCTGGGGCCAACGTCCTGACTTTC. As protein: CASPSGSSGANVLTF. Based on the CDR3 plus reference TRBV27 and TRBJ2-6, the full variable domain is EAQVTQNPRYLITVTGKKLTVTCSQNMNHEYMSWYRQDPGLGLRQIYYSMNVEVTDKGDVPEGYKVSRKEKRNFPLILESPSPNQTSLYFCASPSGSSGANVLTFGAGSRLTVL.

The rearrangement joins TRBV6-5 to TRBJ2-1; TRBD2 might be the D (5 bases). V lost 8 bases, J lost 4 bases, and 18 bases lay in between. The CDR3 runs 15 residues. Germline CDR1 and CDR2: MNHEY and SVGAGI. CDR3 loop: CASGEETWEYNEQFF. For the CDR3, the DNA is TGTGCCAGCGGAGAGGAGACGTGGGAGTACAATGAGCAGTTCTTC.

This clone has more than one count but fewer than ten. The chain carries TRBV6-5 and TRBJ2-2, with TRBD1 identical over 8 bases. The V gene end was trimmed by 5 bases and the J gene end by 0 bases; junction bases not matched to a gene: 2. Germline V gene data show CDR1 as MNHEY and CDR2 as SVGAGI. The CDR3 consists of 15 residues. CDR3 coding DNA: TGTGCCAGCAGTCCGGGACAGGCGAACACCGGGGAGCTGTTTTTT. It encodes CASSPGQANTGELFF.

The genes are TRBV19 and TRBJ1-3; D might be TRBD1 (6 bases). The CDR3 consists of 14 residues. Germline V CDR1 and CDR2: LNHDA, SQIVND (reference sequence). The V end was cut by 7 bases, the J end by 4 bases, with 14 bases between. The CDR3 sequence is CASNLQGYGNTIYF. The CDR3 DNA sequence: TGTGCCAGTAATTTACAGGGATACGGAAACACCATATATTTT.

The CDR3 bases are TGTGCCAGCAACGGGCTAGCGGGACAAGAGACCCAGTACTTC. The encoded protein is CASNGLAGQETQYF. J is TRBJ2-5 and V is TRBV2, with 9 bases that match TRBD2. The CDR3 runs 14 residues. Trimming at V came to 7 bases and at J to 2 bases, leaving 5 bases not matched to a gene. Germline assignment: CDR1 SNHLY and CDR2 FYNNEI.

The chain carries TRBV7-6 and TRBJ1-6; 7 bases fit TRBD1. CDR1 and CDR2 from the germline V gene are SGHVS and FNYEAQ. The CDR3 spans 14 residues. J was trimmed by 7 bases and V by 5 bases; bases with no gene match: 5. The chain's CDR3 is CASSLDRVNSPLHF. The CDR3 DNA reads as TGTGCCAGCAGCCTCGACAGGGTCAATTCACCCCTCCACTTT. The variable domain in full, completed from reference TRBV7-6 and TRBJ1-6, reads GAGVSQSPRYKVTKRGQDVALRCDPISGHVSLYWYRQALGQGPEFLTYFNYEAQQDKSGLPNDRFSAERPEGSISTLTIQRTEQRDSAMYRCASSLDRVNSPLHFGNGTRLTVT.

The rearrangement links TRBV7-7 to TRBJ2-1, with 13 bases matching TRBD2. The CDR3 loop spans 15 amino acids. CDR1 SSHAT and CDR2 FNYEAQ come from the germline V gene (reference sequence). After removal of 5 bases from V and 5 bases from J, the junction contained 3 bases not matched to a gene. The CDR3 sequence: CASSPGTSGNNEQFF. CDR3 nucleotide sequence: TGTGCCAGCAGCCCAGGGACTAGCGGGAACAATGAGCAGTTCTTC.

The chain combines TRBV7-2 with TRBJ2-2; 15 bases fit TRBD2. Germline CDR1 SGHTA, CDR2 FQGNSA. The CDR3 loop spans 17 amino acids. Trimming removed 5 bases from V and 5 bases from J; junction bases left unmatched: 6. The DNA for the CDR3 is TGTGCCAGCAGCCCGCCGGGACTAGCGGGAGGTACCGGGGAGCTGTTTTTT. It yields the protein CASSPPGLAGGTGELFF.

V and J are TRBV7-2 and TRBJ1-4, with a tentative D call TRBD1 (6 bases). Trimming stripped 6 bases from V and 5 bases from J, with 22 bases between. The CDR3 length is 17 residues. Germline lookup yields CDR1 SGHTA and CDR2 FQGNSA. CDR3 DNA sequence: TGTGCCAGCAGTCCCGGTGGGGGCTACGCTTCCAATGAAAAACTGTTTTTT. Translating it yields CASSPGGGYASNEKLFF.

V gene TRBV7-9 combines with J gene TRBJ1-5; 11 nucleotides align to TRBD1. The V gene's germline CDR1 is SEHNR and CDR2 FQNEAQ (reference sequence). J gave up 7 bases and V 5 bases, and 7 bases lay outside the gene matches. The CDR3 contains 15 residues. In DNA form, the CDR3 reads TGTGCCAGCAGCCCCGGACAGGGGGCGAGCCAGCCCCAGCATTTT. It specifies CASSPGQGASQPQHF.

The CDR3 coding sequence is TGTGCCAGCAGCGTTGGACAGGCTGGGGCCAACGTCCTGACTTTC. Translated, it gives CASSVGQAGANVLTF. The genes are TRBV9 and TRBJ2-6; TRBD1 agrees at 7 bases. The CDR3 has 15 amino acids. Losses at the gene ends were 2 bases for V and 2 bases for J; bases not matched to a gene: 1. Germline values: CDR1 SGDLS, CDR2 YYNGEE.

The chain uses TRBV5-1 and TRBJ1-5; tentative D call: TRBD1 (5 bases). Germline lookup yields CDR1 SGHRS and CDR2 YFSETQ. This CDR3 contains 14 residues. V shed 0 bases and J shed 7 bases, with 11 bases lying between them. CDR3 region: CASSLGGPKQPQHF. CDR3 coding DNA: TGCGCCAGCAGCTTGGGGGGCCCAAAACAGCCCCAGCATTTT.

The V call is TRBV18, the J call TRBJ2-7; TRBD2 matches at 14 bases. The CDR3 has 15 amino acids. Per the germline V gene, CDR1 is KGHSH and CDR2 is LQKENI. Trimming cost V 0 bases and J 7 bases; bases outside gene matches: 2. For the CDR3, the DNA is TGTGCCAGCTCACCACCGGGACTAGCGGGGGTTGAGCAGTACTTC. It codes for CASSPPGLAGVEQYF.

The chain employs TRBV6-5 and TRBJ2-7; 9 positions agree with TRBD1. V lost 6 bases, J lost 1 base, and 7 bases stayed unmatched. Germline V gene lookup returns CDR1 MNHEY and CDR2 SVGAGI. The CDR3 totals 15 residues. Written as DNA, the CDR3 is TGTGCCAGCAGAGGGGCGGACAGGGGATCCTACGAGCAGTACTTC. Protein sequence: CASRGADRGSYEQYF.

The chain joins TRBV19 to TRBJ2-3; D perhaps matches TRBD2 (6 bases). Germline values: CDR1 LNHDA, CDR2 SQIVND (reference sequence). Trimming removed 10 bases from V and 5 bases from J, with 16 bases in between. CDR3 length: 13 amino acids. As DNA, the CDR3 is TGTGCCACTGCTATCGGGGGTGGAGATACGCAGTATTTT. Residues: CATAIGGGDTQYF.

This chain links TRBV7-2 with TRBJ2-5, with a weak D call TRBD2 (6 bases). V lost 5 bases and J lost 1, with 17 bases in between. Per germline, CDR1 SGHTA and CDR2 FQGNSA. This CDR3 contains 16 residues. CDR3 in amino acids: CASSPGSAGPQETQYF. CDR3 in DNA: TGTGCCAGCAGCCCAGGGTCCGCGGGGCCCCAAGAGACCCAGTACTTC.

This chain uses TRBV24-1 with TRBJ2-7, with a possible D match to TRBD1 (5 bases). This CDR3 has 15 residues. The V end lost 2 bases, the J end lost 5 bases, and 15 bases lay between the germline ends. Germline V gene lookup returns CDR1 KGHDR and CDR2 SFDVKD. CDR3 region: CATSDSVQGYNEQYF. The CDR3 DNA reads TGTGCCACCAGTGATTCAGTCCAGGGCTACAACGAGCAGTACTTC.

The chain couples TRBV7-3 to TRBJ2-2; D might be TRBD2 (6 bases). The germline V gene has CDR1 SGHTA and CDR2 FQGTGA. CDR3 size: 16 residues. Trimming left V 3 bases short and J 5 bases short, with 16 bases between. CDR3 amino acids: CASSLGGDPGTGELFF. DNA of the CDR3: TGTGCCAGCAGCTTGGGCGGGGACCCGGGTACCGGGGAGCTGTTTTTT. Looking up the rest from reference TRBV7-3 and TRBJ2-2 gives the full variable domain: GAGVSQTPSNKVTEKGKYVELRCDPISGHTALYWYRQSLGQGPEFLIYFQGTGAADDSGLPNDRFFAVRPEGSVSTLKIQRTERGDSAVYLCASSLGGDPGTGELFFGEGSRLTVL.